Included here is one T cell receptor (beta chain) sequence, with context. What this receptor recognizes is not known. Base qualities are not at hand, and no much larger clone is one base apart. Reading from cysteine to phenylalanine, the CDR3 counts 15 amino acids. Only the CDR3 region is kept as DNA, spanning 45 bases read in frame from base 1. The germline V gene specifies MDHEN as CDR1 and SYDVKM as CDR2. V is pruned by 5 bases and J by 3 bases, leaving 9 bases of the junction without a gene match. The donors belonged to the validation cohort of about 120 subjects, which was separate from the approximately 700-subject first cohort. This sample stems from a study of cytomegalovirus exposure and HLA in healthy donors (dated by TCRdb to between 2016 and 2019). In terms of the full investigation: According to a later analysis, one platform produced both the 110 or so validation repertoires and the 550 to 800 repertoires of the first cohort. A separate validation cohort of roughly 120 different subjects was used in addition to the 666-subject first cohort. To predict cytomegalovirus infection status, the study brought together high-throughput TCR immunosequencing, statistical association of individual TCRs with disease status, and machine learning. The study aimed to test whether signatures of past pathogen exposure could be identified by cataloging public T cell receptors. Results and caveats for the whole study, not just this receptor: It was suggested by the authors that the approach could potentially be generalized to other disease states and immunological phenotypes. In vitro tests confirmed that a few of the cytomegalovirus-associated TCR beta chains recognize cytomegalovirus antigens. The classifier was reported to diagnose cytomegalovirus status with high specificity and sensitivity in both the original and validation cohorts. Most TCR sequences were observed very rarely across donors, whereas some public TCRs were present in many individuals. A later analysis had no HLA typing for the validation cohort, so co-occurrence there was scored across all 110 or so repertoires. Of the cluster scores, roughly 95% were above 0 in a later analysis, which found that TCRs clustered in the first cohort also tended to co-occur in the roughly 130 validation repertoires. The study gave a list of about 170 TCR beta chains associated with cytomegalovirus.

Library preparation was by the immunoSEQ multiplex PCR assay. Regarding the original processing steps: A statistical classification framework was developed to diagnose cytomegalovirus status using the catalog of TCR beta chain sequences. Not all clones reach the TCRdb copy of this immuneACCESS table, which keeps in-frame sequences only. Checked studies attribute under half of the gap to unresolved V genes and leave the rest unexplained. The DNA gave D and trimming, while V, J and clone size come from that table. Within this sample are around 130,000 clones, with roughly 86% of them counted one time only. The biggest ten clones account for around 3.5% of the sample.

The source is a man younger than 45 in good health and CMV-seronegative. The rearranged chain carries TRBV28 and TRBJ1-2, with 7 central nucleotides matching TRBD1. The material sequenced was PBMCs. The CDR3 in this case is CASSPRRDRYYGYTF. The nucleotide sequence reads as follows: TGTGCCAGCAGTCCCCGGAGGGACAGATACTATGGCTACACCTTC.